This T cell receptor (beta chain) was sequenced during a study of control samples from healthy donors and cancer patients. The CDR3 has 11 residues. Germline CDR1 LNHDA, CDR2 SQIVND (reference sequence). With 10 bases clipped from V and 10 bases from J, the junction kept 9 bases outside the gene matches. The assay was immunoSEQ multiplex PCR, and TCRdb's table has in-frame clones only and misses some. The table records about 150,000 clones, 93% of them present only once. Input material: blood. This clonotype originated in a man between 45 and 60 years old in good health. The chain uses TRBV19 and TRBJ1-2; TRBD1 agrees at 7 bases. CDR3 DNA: TGTGCCACCGAGGACAGGTCCGCCTACACCTTC. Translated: CATEDRSAYTF.